Shown below are 19 T cell receptor beta chains from a single sample sequenced in a study of blood T cell repertoires in COVID-19. Some clones are missing from TCRdb's copy, which holds only in-frame ones; the method was immunoSEQ multiplex PCR. The sample shows about 44,000 clones, 89% of them seen only once. Material for sequencing was peripheral blood. Every receptor here comes from a man between 65 and 85 years old with active COVID-19.

The V gene is TRBV12-3 or TRBV12-4, the J gene TRBJ2-7; TRBD1 aligns across 8 bases. There are 13 residues in the CDR3. V was pared by 3 bases and J by 4 bases, with 2 bases of the junction left unmatched. The CDR3 protein is CASSFQGAYEQYF. The CDR3 nucleotides are TGTGCCAGCAGTTTCCAGGGGGCGTACGAGCAGTACTTC.

The chain combines TRBV3-1 (or the pseudogene TRBV3-2) with TRBJ1-2; a possible D gene is TRBD1 (5 bases). Between the trimmed V and J ends, which lost 0 bases and 6 bases, there was a span of 14 bases. Germline values: CDR1 LGHDT, CDR2 YNNKEL (reference sequence). The CDR3 sequence is 15 residues long. The CDR3 is CASSQDWSGRDGYTF. The CDR3 bases are TGTGCCAGCAGCCAAGACTGGTCAGGGAGGGATGGCTACACCTTC.

This clone was counted between two and nine times. The rearrangement uses TRBV5-1 and TRBJ2-5, with a weak D call TRBD1 (5 bases). The V gene's germline CDR1 is SGHRS and CDR2 YFSETQ. The V end lost 3 bases, the J end lost 0 bases, and 12 bases lay between the germline ends. The CDR3 is 15 amino acids. CDR3 amino acids: CASSSLTDNQETQYF. DNA for the CDR3: TGCGCCAGCAGCTCCCTGACAGACAACCAAGAGACCCAGTACTTC.

V gene TRBV6-6 combines with J gene TRBJ1-3, with no clear D. CDR3 length: 15 amino acids. Trimming took 8 bases from V and 0 from J, leaving 14 bases between them. Germline CDR1 is MNHNY and CDR2 is SVGAGI (reference sequence). The CDR3 reads CASYGVQSSGNTIYF. In DNA form, the CDR3 reads TGTGCCAGCTACGGTGTACAGAGCTCTGGAAACACCATATATTTT.

V gene TRBV7-3 combines with J gene TRBJ1-6, with D perhaps TRBD1 (5 bases). Per the germline V gene, CDR1 is SGHTA and CDR2 is FQGTGA. With 0 bases removed from V and 10 bases from J, the gap between germline ends came to 10 bases. The CDR3 has 14 amino acids. The CDR3 loop reads CASSLTGARSPLHF. The CDR3 DNA follows: TGTGCCAGCAGCTTAACTGGGGCGCGATCACCCCTCCACTTT.

The chain links TRBV28 to TRBJ1-2; 7 bases line up with TRBD1. The germline V gene encodes CDR1 MDHEN and CDR2 SYDVKM. The V and J ends lost 6 bases and 5 bases, in that order; junction bases with no gene match: 6. The CDR3 totals 13 residues. The CDR3 protein is CASSKLQGYGYTF. CDR3 nucleotide sequence: TGTGCCAGCAGCAAATTACAGGGGTATGGCTACACCTTC.

The V gene is TRBV7-8, the J gene TRBJ2-1; a weak D match, TRBD2 (7 bases). The CDR3 consists of 14 residues. Germline V gene data show CDR1 as SGHVS and CDR2 as FQNEAQ. Deletions cut 3 bases from V and 9 bases from J, with 15 bases between. The CDR3 nucleotides are TGTGCCAGCAGCTTCATCGGGGGGCCGGGTGAGCAGTTCTTC. This gives the protein CASSFIGGPGEQFF.

This clone was counted a few times. The chain uses TRBV7-6 and TRBJ2-2; weak D call: TRBD1 (6 bases). The germline gives CDR1 SGHVS, CDR2 FNYEAQ. The CDR3 runs to 17 residues. Between the trimmed V and J ends, which lost 3 bases and 1 base, there was a span of 15 bases. Written as DNA, the CDR3 is TGTGCCAGCAGCTTTCTTTCAGACAGGCTGAACACCGGGGAGCTGTTTTTT. It yields the protein CASSFLSDRLNTGELFF.

This clone appeared a single time. This chain joins TRBV27 and TRBJ1-1; a possible D gene is TRBD1 (5 bases). Per the germline V gene, CDR1 is MNHEY and CDR2 is SMNVEV (reference sequence). The CDR3 contains 16 residues. V shed 5 bases and J shed 0 bases, with 16 bases lying between them. CDR3 amino acids: CASSLLQADMNTEAFF. CDR3 nucleotides: TGTGCCAGCAGTCTCCTACAGGCAGACATGAACACTGAAGCTTTCTTT.

This rearrangement joins TRBV27 to TRBJ1-2, with D maybe TRBD1 (6 bases). Per the germline V gene, CDR1 is MNHEY and CDR2 is SMNVEV (reference sequence). The CDR3 is made up of 12 amino acids. Trimming took 5 bases from V and 9 from J, leaving 13 bases between them. For the CDR3, the DNA is TGTGCCAGCAGTCCTGACAGGCACAGCTACACCTTC. Translating gives CASSPDRHSYTF.

The chain uses TRBV6-4 and TRBJ2-3, with TRBD1 as a possible D gene (5 bases). Trimming left V 7 bases short and J 0 bases short, with 17 bases between. Germline V gene lookup returns CDR1 MRHNA and CDR2 SNTAGT. The CDR3 length is 16 residues. For the CDR3, the DNA is TGTGCCAGCATCCAAGACAGAGGTCCTAGCACAGATACGCAGTATTTT. It codes for CASIQDRGPSTDTQYF.

The V and J genes are TRBV5-5 and TRBJ2-5, with 8 bases lining up with TRBD1. With 0 bases clipped from V and 4 bases from J, the junction kept 2 bases outside the gene matches. The CDR3 contains 14 residues. Germline assignment: CDR1 SGHKS and CDR2 YYEKEE (reference sequence). The CDR3: CASSLGTGGETQYF. In DNA form, the CDR3 reads TGTGCCAGCAGCTTGGGTACAGGGGGAGAGACCCAGTACTTC. The entire variable domain, with the rest obtained from reference TRBV5-5 and TRBJ2-5, is as follows: DAGVTQSPTHLIKTRGQQVTLRCSPISGHKSVSWYQQVLGQGPQFIFQYYEKEERGRGNFPDRFSARQFPNYSSELNVNALLLGDSALYLCASSLGTGGETQYFGPGTRLLVL.

The V and J genes are TRBV19 and TRBJ1-1; D not resolved. Deletions cut 7 bases from V and 5 bases from J, with 8 bases between. Germline V gene data show CDR1 as LNHDA and CDR2 as SQIVND (reference sequence). The CDR3 sequence is 11 residues long. The CDR3 sequence: CASTTGTEAFF. The CDR3 DNA is TGTGCCAGTACCACGGGGACTGAAGCTTTCTTT.

This chain uses TRBV4-2 with TRBJ2-7; 13 positions match TRBD2. This CDR3 has 16 residues. Germline values: CDR1 LGHNA, CDR2 YNFKEQ. V lost 3 bases, J lost 2 bases, and 4 bases stayed unmatched. The CDR3 region is CASSQSTSGGAYEQYF. The CDR3, as DNA: TGTGCCAGCAGCCAGAGCACTAGCGGGGGGGCCTACGAGCAGTACTTC.

The rearrangement uses TRBV4-3 and TRBJ1-4; no reliable D call. Germline CDR1 LGHNA, CDR2 YSLEER. CDR3 length: 15 amino acids. V was trimmed by 5 bases and J by 0 bases, leaving 10 bases between them. In DNA form, the CDR3 reads TGCGCCAGCAGCTCTCGAGCTGCAACTAATGAAAAACTGTTTTTT. This translates into CASSSRAATNEKLFF.

V is TRBV27 and J is TRBJ2-3; a possible D gene is TRBD2 (6 bases). V gave up 1 base and J gave up 1 base, with 12 bases separating them. The CDR3 is 16 amino acids. Germline assignment: CDR1 MNHEY and CDR2 SMNVEV (reference sequence). The CDR3 sequence: CASSLYSGDGTDTQYF. Written as DNA, the CDR3 is TGTGCCAGCAGTTTATACTCGGGGGATGGCACAGATACGCAGTATTTT.

V gene TRBV11-2 combines with J gene TRBJ1-1; D might be TRBD1 (6 bases). The germline V gene encodes CDR1 SGHAT and CDR2 FQNNGV. The CDR3 is 15 residues long. Trimming took off 3 bases at V and 1 base at J, with 12 bases between the two ends. The CDR3 nucleotides read TGTGCCAGCAGCTTGTTGGGACACGGGAACACTGAAGCTTTCTTT. Amino acids: CASSLLGHGNTEAFF.

This clone was seen once. The chain couples TRBV19 to TRBJ2-3; weak D call: TRBD2 (7 bases). The germline gives CDR1 LNHDA, CDR2 SQIVND (reference sequence). The V gene lost 0 bases and the J gene lost 2 bases, with 15 bases spanning the gap. CDR3 length equals 17 residues. The CDR3 loop reads CASSIELAGAFTDTQYF. The CDR3, as DNA: TGTGCCAGTAGTATAGAGTTGGCGGGGGCCTTCACAGATACGCAGTATTTT.

Concerning this clone: This CDR3 is also generated by other DNA sequences in the sample. This sequence joins TRBV10-1 and TRBJ1-1; 7 bases are shared with TRBD1. The length of the CDR3 is 12 residues. From germline, CDR1 is WNHNN and CDR2 SYGVQD (reference sequence). Trimming took 6 bases from V and 7 from J; bases not matched to a gene: 5. CDR3 residues: CASSEGDSEAFF. The CDR3 DNA reads as TGCGCCAGCAGCGAGGGGGACAGTGAAGCTTTCTTT.